Following are 7 T cell receptor beta chains from one sample sequenced in a study of cytomegalovirus exposure and HLA in healthy donors. Sequencing was performed with immunoSEQ multiplex PCR; in TCRdb, only in-frame clones are kept and a portion is missing. The data hold roughly 280,000 clones, with approximately 86% observed a single time. The sequenced sample consisted of PBMCs. The receptors originated from a woman aged 18-35 years in good health and CMV-seronegative.

The chain uses TRBV27 and TRBJ2-5; tentative D call: TRBD2 (5 bases). Trimming pared 3 bases from V and 5 bases from J, leaving 13 bases between. The CDR3 consists of 14 residues. Germline CDR1 reads MNHEY; CDR2 reads SMNVEV (reference sequence). This CDR3 is CASSLRVEKETQYF. Here the CDR3 DNA reads TGTGCCAGCAGTTTGAGGGTTGAGAAGGAGACCCAGTACTTC.

The rearrangement joins TRBV6-5 to TRBJ1-3, with D possibly matching TRBD1 (5 bases). Trimming cost V 5 bases and J 3 bases, with 8 bases left between them. This CDR3 contains 13 residues. Germline CDR1 and CDR2: MNHEY and SVGAGI. CDR3 nucleotides: TGTGCCAGCAGTGCAGGGTTTGGAAACACCATATATTTT. Its translation: CASSAGFGNTIYF.

The chain employs TRBV29-1 and TRBJ2-7; 9 nucleotides line up with TRBD1. J gave up 0 bases and V 1 base, and 7 bases lay outside the gene matches. Germline-derived CDR1 and CDR2 are SQVTM and ANQGSEA. There are 16 residues in the CDR3. The CDR3 is CSVEAPGQGRSYEQYF. As DNA, the CDR3 is TGCAGCGTTGAAGCACCCGGACAGGGGCGCTCCTACGAGCAGTACTTC.

The chain employs TRBV5-6 and TRBJ1-6; 7 bases are shared with TRBD1. The germline V gene has CDR1 SGHDT and CDR2 YYEEEE. There are 17 residues in the CDR3. Germline trimming cut 2 bases from V and 6 bases from J; bases unmatched to any gene: 11. The CDR3 reads CASSFFSGGRSNSPLHF. CDR3 in DNA: TGTGCCAGCAGCTTTTTTTCAGGGGGGAGAAGTAATTCACCCCTCCACTTT.

CDR3 sequence (DNA): TGTGCCAGCAGCTTAGAGCCCTCCGGGACTACAGGAGAGACCCAGTACTTC. This gives the protein CASSLEPSGTTGETQYF. The chain has TRBV11-1 and TRBJ2-5; 7 positions match TRBD2. The CDR3 loop spans 17 amino acids. Trimming cost V 1 base and J 4 bases; bases outside gene matches: 12. Germline loops: CDR1 SGHAT, CDR2 FQDESV (reference sequence).

This chain connects TRBV4-1 to TRBJ2-1, with a tentative D call TRBD2 (7 bases). Germline CDR1 is MGHRA and CDR2 is YSYEKL. The CDR3 is 16 residues long. V dropped 0 bases and J dropped 2 bases, with 11 bases sitting between them. The CDR3 nucleotides are TGCGCCAGCAGCCAAGAGCGGCGGGGGCCCTACAATGAGCAGTTCTTC. Amino acids: CASSQERRGPYNEQFF.

The V gene is TRBV5-1, the J gene TRBJ1-6; D unresolved. The CDR3 is 15 residues long. Germline CDR1 is SGHRS and CDR2 is YFSETQ. Trimming left V 6 bases short and J 7 bases short, with 17 bases between. Here the CDR3 reads CASTSGSSGNSPLHF. The CDR3 bases are TGCGCCAGCACCTCAGGAAGCTCGGGGAATTCACCCCTCCACTTT.